This T cell receptor (beta chain) was profiled in a study of blood T cell repertoires in COVID-19. As handled by the study authors: Reference gene primers were amplified, and this amplification served to estimate nucleated cell counts. This table comes from immunoSEQ multiplex PCR, and its TCRdb copy is limited to in-frame clones, with some not included. The D gene and trimming were derived from the DNA, and the V and J assignments and clone size from that table. The table records approximately 92,000 clones, about 70% of them present only once. The sequencing sample was made of peripheral blood. The sequence came from a woman aged 55-69 years in a cohort sampled during active or convalescent COVID-19.

CDR3: CASSARNRGTLEQYF. The CDR3 bases are TGTGCCAGCAGCGCTAGGAACAGGGGAACCTTAGAGCAGTACTTC. The genes are TRBV7-6 and TRBJ2-7, with 7 nucleotides matching TRBD1. Unmatched junction bases numbered 14, after V lost 5 bases and J lost 7 bases. Germline V gene sequence: CDR1 SGHVS, CDR2 FNYEAQ. The CDR3 runs 15 residues. Full variable domain (missing parts from reference TRBV7-6 and TRBJ2-7): GAGVSQSPRYKVTKRGQDVALRCDPISGHVSLYWYRQALGQGPEFLTYFNYEAQQDKSGLPNDRFSAERPEGSISTLTIQRTEQRDSAMYRCASSARNRGTLEQYFGPGTRLTVT.